Below, one T cell receptor (beta chain) is given with its context. The V gene's germline CDR1 is MRHNA and CDR2 SNTAGT. Trimming removed 2 bases from V and 7 bases from J; junction bases left unmatched: 7. This CDR3 has 15 residues. The data are from a study of blood T cell repertoires in COVID-19. Here immunoSEQ multiplex PCR was the method, and the copy in TCRdb shows in-frame clones only, minus some. The top ten clones hold under 20% of a sample with roughly 100,000 clones, more than 70% of them seen once. V and J are TRBV6-4 and TRBJ1-2; TRBD1 agrees at 10 bases. The material sequenced was peripheral blood. The clonotype was recovered from a woman older than 75 in a cohort sampled during active COVID-19. For the CDR3, the DNA is TGTGCCAGCAGTGACCCGGGACAGGGGAGAGGTGGCTACACCTTC. Translation gives CASSDPGQGRGGYTF.